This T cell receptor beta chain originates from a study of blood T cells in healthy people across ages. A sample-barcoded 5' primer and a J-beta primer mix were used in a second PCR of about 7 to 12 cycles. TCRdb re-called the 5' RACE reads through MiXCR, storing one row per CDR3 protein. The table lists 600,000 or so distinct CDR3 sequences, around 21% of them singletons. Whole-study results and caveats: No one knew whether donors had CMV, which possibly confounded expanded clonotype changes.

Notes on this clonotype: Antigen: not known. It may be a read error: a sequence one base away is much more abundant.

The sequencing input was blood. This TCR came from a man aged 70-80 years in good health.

The CDR3 loop reads CASSLGGRDTEQFF. The DNA of the CDR3 is TGCGCCAGCAGCTTGGGGGGCAGGGATACTGAGCAGTTCTTC. The chain combines TRBV5-1 with TRBJ2-1; D may be TRBD1 (5 bases). Germline values: CDR1 SGHRS, CDR2 YFSETQ. Deletions cut 0 bases from V and 9 bases from J, with 13 bases between. This CDR3 has 14 amino acids.